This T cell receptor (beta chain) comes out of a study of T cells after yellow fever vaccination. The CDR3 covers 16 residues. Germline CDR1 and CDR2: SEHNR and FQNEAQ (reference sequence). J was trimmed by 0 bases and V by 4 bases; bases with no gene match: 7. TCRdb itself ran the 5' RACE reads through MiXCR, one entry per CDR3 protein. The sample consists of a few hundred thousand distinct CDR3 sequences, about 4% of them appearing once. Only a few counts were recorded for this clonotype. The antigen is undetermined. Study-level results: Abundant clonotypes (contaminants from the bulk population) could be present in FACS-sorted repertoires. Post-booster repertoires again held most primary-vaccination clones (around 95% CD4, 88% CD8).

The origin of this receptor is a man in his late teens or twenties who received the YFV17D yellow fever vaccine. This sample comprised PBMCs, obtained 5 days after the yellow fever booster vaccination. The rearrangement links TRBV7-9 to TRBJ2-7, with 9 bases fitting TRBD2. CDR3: CASSCAGGVSSYEQYV. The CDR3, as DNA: TGTGCCAGCAGCTGCGCGGGGGGGGTTAGCTCCTACGAGCAGTACGTC.